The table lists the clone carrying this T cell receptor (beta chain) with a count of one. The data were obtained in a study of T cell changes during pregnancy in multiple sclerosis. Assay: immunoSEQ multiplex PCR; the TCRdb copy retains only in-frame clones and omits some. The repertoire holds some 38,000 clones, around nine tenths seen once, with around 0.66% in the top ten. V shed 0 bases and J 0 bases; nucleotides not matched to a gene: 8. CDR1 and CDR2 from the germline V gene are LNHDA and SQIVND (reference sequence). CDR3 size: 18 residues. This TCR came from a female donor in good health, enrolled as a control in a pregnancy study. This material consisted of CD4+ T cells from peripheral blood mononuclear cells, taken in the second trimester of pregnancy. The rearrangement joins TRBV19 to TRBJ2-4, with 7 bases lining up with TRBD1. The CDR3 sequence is CASSIEPGQALAKNIQYF. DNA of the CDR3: TGTGCCAGTAGTATAGAACCTGGACAGGCTCTAGCCAAAAACATTCAGTACTTC. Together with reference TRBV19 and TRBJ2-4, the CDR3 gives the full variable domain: DGGITQSPKYLFRKEGQNVTLSCEQNLNHDAMYWYRQDPGQGLRLIYYSQIVNDFQKGDIAEGYSVSREKKESFPLTVTSAQKNPTAFYLCASSIEPGQALAKNIQYFGAGTRLSVL.